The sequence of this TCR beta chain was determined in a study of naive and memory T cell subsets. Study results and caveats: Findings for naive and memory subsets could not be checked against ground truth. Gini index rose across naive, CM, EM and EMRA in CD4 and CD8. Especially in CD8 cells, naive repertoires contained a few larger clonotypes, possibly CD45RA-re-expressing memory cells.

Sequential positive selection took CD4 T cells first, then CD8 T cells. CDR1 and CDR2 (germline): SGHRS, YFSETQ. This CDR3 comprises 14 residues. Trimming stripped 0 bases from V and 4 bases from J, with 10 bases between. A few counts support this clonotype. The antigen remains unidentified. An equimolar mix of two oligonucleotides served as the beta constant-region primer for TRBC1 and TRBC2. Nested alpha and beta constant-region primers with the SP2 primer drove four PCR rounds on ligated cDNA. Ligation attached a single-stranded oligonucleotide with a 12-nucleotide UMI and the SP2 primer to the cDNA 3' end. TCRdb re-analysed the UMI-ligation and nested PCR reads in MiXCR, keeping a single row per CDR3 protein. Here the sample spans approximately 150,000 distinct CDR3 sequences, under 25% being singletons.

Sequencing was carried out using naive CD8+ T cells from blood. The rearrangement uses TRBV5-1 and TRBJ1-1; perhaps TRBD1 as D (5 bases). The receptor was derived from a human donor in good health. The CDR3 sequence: CASSLEGPSTEAFF. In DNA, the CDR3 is TGCGCCAGCAGCTTGGAGGGGCCGAGCACTGAAGCTTTCTTT.